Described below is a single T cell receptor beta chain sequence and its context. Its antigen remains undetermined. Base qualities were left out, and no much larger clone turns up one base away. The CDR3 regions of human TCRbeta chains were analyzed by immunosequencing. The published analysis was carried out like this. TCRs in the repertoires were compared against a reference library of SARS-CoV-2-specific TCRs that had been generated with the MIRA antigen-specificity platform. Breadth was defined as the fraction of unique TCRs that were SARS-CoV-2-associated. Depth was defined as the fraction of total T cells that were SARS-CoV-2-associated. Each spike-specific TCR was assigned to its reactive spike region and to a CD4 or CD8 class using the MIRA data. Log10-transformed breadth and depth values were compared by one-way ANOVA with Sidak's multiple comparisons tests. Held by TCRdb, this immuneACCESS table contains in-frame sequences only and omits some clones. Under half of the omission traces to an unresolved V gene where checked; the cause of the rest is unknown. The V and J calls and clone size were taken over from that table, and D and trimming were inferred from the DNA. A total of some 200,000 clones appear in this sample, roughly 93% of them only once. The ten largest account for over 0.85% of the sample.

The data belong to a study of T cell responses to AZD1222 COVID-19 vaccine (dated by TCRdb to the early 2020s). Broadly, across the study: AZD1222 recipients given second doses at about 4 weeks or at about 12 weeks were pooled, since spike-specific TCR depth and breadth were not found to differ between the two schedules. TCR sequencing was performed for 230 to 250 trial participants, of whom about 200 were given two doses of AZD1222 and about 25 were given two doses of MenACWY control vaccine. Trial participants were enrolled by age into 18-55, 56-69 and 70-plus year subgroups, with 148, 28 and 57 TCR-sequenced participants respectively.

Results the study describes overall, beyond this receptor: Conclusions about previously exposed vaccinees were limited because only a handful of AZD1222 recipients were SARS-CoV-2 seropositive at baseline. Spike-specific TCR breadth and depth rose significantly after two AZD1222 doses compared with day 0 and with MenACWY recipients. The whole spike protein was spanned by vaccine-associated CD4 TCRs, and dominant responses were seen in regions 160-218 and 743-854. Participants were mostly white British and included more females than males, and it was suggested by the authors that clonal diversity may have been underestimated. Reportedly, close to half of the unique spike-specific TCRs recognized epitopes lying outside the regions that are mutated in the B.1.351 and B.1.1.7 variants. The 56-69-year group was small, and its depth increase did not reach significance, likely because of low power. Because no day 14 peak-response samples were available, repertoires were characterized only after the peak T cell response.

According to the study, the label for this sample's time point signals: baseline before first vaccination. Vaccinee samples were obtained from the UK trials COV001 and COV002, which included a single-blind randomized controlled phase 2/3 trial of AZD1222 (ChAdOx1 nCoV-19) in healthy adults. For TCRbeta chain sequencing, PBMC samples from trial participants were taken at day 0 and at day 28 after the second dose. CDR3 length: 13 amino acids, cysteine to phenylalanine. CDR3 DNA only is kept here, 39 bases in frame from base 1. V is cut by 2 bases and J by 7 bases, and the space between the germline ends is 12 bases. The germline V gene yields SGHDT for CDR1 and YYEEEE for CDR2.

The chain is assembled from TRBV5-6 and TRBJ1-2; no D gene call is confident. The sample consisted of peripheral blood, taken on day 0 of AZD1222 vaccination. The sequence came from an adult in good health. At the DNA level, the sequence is TGTGCCAGCAGCTTACCTTCAAGAAGTGGCTACACCTTC. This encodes CASSLPSRSGYTF.